The rows below give T cell receptor beta chains drawn from one sample of a study of T cells in Graves' hyperthyroidism and ophthalmopathy. TCRdb re-called the multiplex PCR reads with MiXCR, one entry per CDR3 protein. The repertoire has 400,000 or so distinct CDR3 sequences, roughly 13% of them found once; the top ten carry under 30%. The sequenced sample was blood. The receptors derive from a man in his fifties with Graves' ophthalmopathy. Each CDR3 is given with its conserved first and last residue. A D gene is named only where the DNA matches it firmly. The size entry is marked missing in some rows and otherwise reads once, few, many or a size class.

d_gene,v_gene,j_gene,abundance,CDR3aa,CDR3nt
.,TRBV7-9,TRBJ1-2,.,CASSDFYGYTF,TGTGCCAGCAGCGATTTCTATGGCTACACCTTC
.,TRBV6-1,TRBJ2-1,many,CASSDMGESYNEQFF,TGTGCCAGCAGTGATATGGGTGAGTCCTACAATGAGCAGTTCTTC
.,TRBV10-3,TRBJ2-5,.,CAISESSVTQETQYF,TGTGCCATCAGTGAGTCTTCGGTAACCCAAGAGACCCAGTACTTC
TRBD2,TRBV20-1,TRBJ2-7,.,CSARDIQLAGGAYEQYF,TGCAGTGCTAGAGATATTCAATTAGCGGGAGGCGCCTACGAGCAGTACTTC
.,TRBV6-1,TRBJ2-2,.,CASRREVQRTPNTGELFF,TGTGCCAGCAGAAGGGAGGTTCAGAGAACCCCGAACACCGGGGAGCTGTTTTTT
.,TRBV2,TRBJ2-1,.,CASSTRGNEQFF,TGTGCCAGCAGTACGAGGGGCAATGAGCAGTTCTTC
.,TRBV5-1,TRBJ1-4,many,CASSTTAGGEKLFF,TGCGCCAGCAGCACCACAGCGGGGGGTGAAAAACTGTTTTTT
TRBD2,TRBV7-9,TRBJ2-3,few,CASSSLAGRTDTQYF,TGTGCCAGCAGCTCCCTAGCGGGACGCACAGATACGCAGTATTTT
TRBD2,TRBV18,TRBJ2-7,few,CASSPPGLAGAHAYEQYF,TGTGCCAGCTCCCCGCCCGGGCTAGCGGGAGCTCACGCCTACGAGCAGTACTTC
.,TRBV12-3/TRBV12-4,TRBJ2-1,.,CASTPTGSNEQFF,TGTGCCAGCACCCCGACAGGTAGCAATGAGCAGTTCTTC
.,TRBV3-1,TRBJ2-5,many,CASSPSSVRERETQYF,TGTGCCAGCAGCCCGAGCTCAGTAAGGGAGCGGGAGACCCAGTACTTC
TRBD2,TRBV20-1,TRBJ2-1,many,CSARDVSGRHPYNEQFF,TGCAGTGCTAGAGATGTTAGCGGGAGGCACCCCTACAATGAGCAGTTCTTC
.,TRBV12-3/TRBV12-4,TRBJ1-2,.,CASSATTSPYGYTF,TGTGCCAGCAGTGCAACGACAAGTCCTTATGGCTACACCTTC
TRBD2,TRBV10-3,TRBJ2-1,many,CAITTSGRENEQFF,TGTGCCATTACGACTAGCGGGAGGGAGAATGAGCAGTTCTTC
.,TRBV12-3/TRBV12-4,TRBJ2-7,.,CASTGENSYEQYF,TGTGCCAGCACGGGGGAAAACTCCTACGAGCAGTACTTC
.,TRBV7-9,TRBJ1-3,few,CASRRELPGNSGNTIYF,TGTGCCAGCAGACGGGAGCTGCCGGGAAACTCTGGAAACACCATATATTTT
.,TRBV6-1,TRBJ1-1,many,CASSYLRNTEAFF,TGTGCCAGCAGTTACTTACGGAACACTGAAGCTTTCTTT
.,TRBV20-1,TRBJ2-5,many,CSARDALGKYF,TGCAGTGCTAGAGATGCCCTAGGGAAGTACTTC
TRBD1,TRBV12-3/TRBV12-4,TRBJ1-1,few,CASSLQGATEAFF,TGTGCCAGCAGCCTACAGGGGGCTACTGAAGCTTTCTTT
.,TRBV3-1,TRBJ2-5,many,CASSQGRETQYF,TGTGCCAGCAGCCAAGGGAGAGAGACCCAGTACTTC
.,TRBV30,TRBJ2-1,many,CAWRPPKGPYTEQFF,TGTGCCTGGAGGCCCCCCAAGGGGCCCTACACTGAGCAGTTCTTC
.,TRBV2,TRBJ2-3,many,CASIRSGSTDTQYF,TGTGCCAGCATCCGAAGCGGTAGCACAGATACGCAGTATTTT
.,TRBV6-1,TRBJ1-3,few,CASRARGAGGNTIYF,TGTGCCAGCAGGGCTCGGGGGGCGGGTGGAAACACCATATATTTT
TRBD1,TRBV12-3/TRBV12-4,TRBJ1-4,many,CASSFSPGQGIGSNEKLFF,TGTGCCAGCAGTTTTAGTCCGGGACAGGGAATTGGTTCTAATGAAAAACTGTTTTTT
.,TRBV7-9,TRBJ2-1,many,CASSLAYRGPRLEEQFF,TGTGCCAGCAGCTTAGCGTACCGGGGCCCTCGCCTGGAGGAGCAGTTCTTC
.,TRBV10-1,TRBJ1-1,few,CASSESSGASGAFF,TGCGCCAGCAGTGAGTCCTCGGGGGCGTCCGGAGCTTTCTTT
.,TRBV11-2,TRBJ2-5,few,CASSSQGLGQETQYF,TGTGCCAGCAGCTCCCAGGGGCTGGGCCAAGAGACCCAGTACTTC
.,TRBV20-1,TRBJ2-1,many,CSASRGGGSINEQFF,TGCAGTGCCAGCCGTGGGGGTGGAAGCATTAATGAGCAGTTCTTC
.,TRBV7-6,TRBJ2-3,few,CASTITRVGTKYSTDTQYF,TGTGCCAGCACCATCACCCGCGTAGGGACAAAATATAGCACAGATACGCAGTATTTT
TRBD1,TRBV19,TRBJ2-7,.,CASKGRDRGLYEQYF,TGTGCCAGTAAGGGCCGGGACAGGGGGCTGTACGAGCAGTACTTC
.,TRBV7-2,TRBJ2-7,few,CASSLKLLGEQYF,TGTGCCAGCAGCTTGAAGCTTCTGGGCGAGCAGTACTTC
.,TRBV9,TRBJ1-1,many,CASSAWGQNTEAFF,TGTGCCAGCAGCGCGTGGGGCCAGAACACTGAAGCTTTCTTT